This passage covers 2 T cell receptor beta chains from one sample sequenced in a study of cytomegalovirus exposure and HLA in healthy donors. The method was immunoSEQ multiplex PCR; TCRdb's version includes in-frame clones alone and lacks a portion of them. In the table there are 60,000 to 80,000 clones, around 94% of which are singletons. Sequencing used PBMCs. The receptors stem from a woman in her late teens or twenties in good health and CMV-seropositive.

The genes are TRBV6-6 and TRBJ2-1; 13 bases fit TRBD2. The CDR3 has 14 residues. The trim removed 4 bases at V and 10 bases at J, leaving 4 bases unmatched. Germline CDR1 is MNHNY and CDR2 is SVGAGI (reference sequence). CDR3 amino acids: CASSWTSGGGEQFF. CDR3 nucleotide sequence: TGTGCCAGCAGTTGGACTAGCGGGGGAGGGGAGCAGTTCTTC.

CDR3 bases: TGTGCCACCAGCAGAGAAGGGGGACCCTACGAGCAGTACTTC. Translating gives CATSREGGPYEQYF. This chain joins TRBV15 and TRBJ2-7; possible D gene TRBD1, 6 bases. Trimming took off 0 bases at V and 2 bases at J, with 8 bases between the two ends. This CDR3 has 14 amino acids. CDR1 is LNHNV, CDR2 YYDKDF, per germline (reference sequence).